Below are 25 T cell receptor beta chains sequenced from a single sample in a study of cytomegalovirus exposure and HLA in healthy donors. The data were produced by immunoSEQ multiplex PCR, yet TCRdb's version contains in-frame clones alone and is incomplete. The data show under 200,000 clones, with about 90% seen just once and around 3.1% held by the top ten. The sequenced sample consisted of PBMCs. Source of these receptors: a young woman in good health and CMV-seropositive.

The genes are TRBV7-9 and TRBJ1-2, with D possibly TRBD1 on 6 matching bases. The CDR3 runs 14 residues. V gave up 6 bases and J gave up 4 bases, with 15 bases separating them. The V gene's germline CDR1 is SEHNR and CDR2 FQNEAQ (reference sequence). The CDR3 DNA sequence: TGTGCCAGCAGTTATTACAGGGCCGGCTATGGCTACACCTTC. This encodes CASSYYRAGYGYTF.

The V call is TRBV6-1, the J call TRBJ2-2; D call uncertain. Germline loops: CDR1 MNHNS, CDR2 SASEGT. The CDR3 spans 17 residues. Trimming pared 2 bases from V and 0 bases from J, leaving 13 bases between. DNA of the CDR3: TGTGCCAGCAGTGAATTTGGTGGCGGCTCGAACACCGGGGAGCTGTTTTTT. Protein product: CASSEFGGGSNTGELFF.

The chain uses TRBV14 and TRBJ2-7; TRBD2 matches 13 bases. Germline CDR1 reads SGHDN; CDR2 reads FVKESK. This CDR3 region has 16 residues. Unmatched junction bases numbered 11, after V lost 6 bases and J lost 6 bases. CDR3 in DNA: TGTGCCAGCAGTGAACTAGCGGGAGGGCCCAAGGTCGAGCAGTACTTC. Translated: CASSELAGGPKVEQYF. Full variable domain (missing parts from reference TRBV14 and TRBJ2-7): EAGVTQFPSHSVIEKGQTVTLRCDPISGHDNLYWYRRVMGKEIKFLLHFVKESKQDESGMPNNRFLAERTGGTYSTLKVQPAELEDSGVYFCASSELAGGPKVEQYFGPGTRLTVT.

This chain links TRBV27 with TRBJ1-5; tentatively, D is TRBD1 (5 bases). V was trimmed by 6 bases and J by 6 bases, leaving 12 bases between them. The CDR3 sequence is 13 residues long. Germline V gives CDR1 MNHEY, CDR2 SMNVEV (reference sequence). The CDR3 nucleotides are TGTGCCAGCAGCGACAGTTTGACTCAGCCCCAGCATTTT. Amino acids: CASSDSLTQPQHF.

The CDR3: CASSVWSRASGALGTDTQYF. As DNA, the CDR3 is TGTGCCAGCAGCGTATGGTCTAGGGCTAGCGGGGCCCTCGGCACAGATACGCAGTATTTT. The chain is built from TRBV9 and TRBJ2-3, with 9 bases lining up with TRBD2. Trimming took 1 base from V and 1 from J; bases not matched to a gene: 16. CDR3 length equals 20 residues. Germline CDR1 reads SGDLS; CDR2 reads YYNGEE.

The chain is built from TRBV7-9 and TRBJ1-1, with 7 positions matching TRBD1. The CDR3 is 12 residues long. CDR1 SEHNR and CDR2 FQNEAQ come from the germline V gene (reference sequence). V lost 8 bases and J lost 2; bases outside the gene matches: 2. The CDR3 region has the DNA TGTGCCAGCGGGACAGAAAACACTGAAGCTTTCTTT. Encoded protein: CASGTENTEAFF.

The chain has TRBV7-9 and TRBJ2-1, with 8 nucleotides matching TRBD2. After removal of 7 bases from V and 5 bases from J, the junction contained 10 bases not matched to a gene. Germline lookup yields CDR1 SEHNR and CDR2 FQNEAQ (reference sequence). This CDR3 has 15 amino acids. The CDR3 nucleotides read TGTGCCAGCACCCCCGAGCGGGGGAGGGACAATGAGCAGTTCTTC. Encoded protein: CASTPERGRDNEQFF.

In this sample, this clone turned up once. V usage is TRBV7-2 and J usage is TRBJ1-5, with 9 bases that match TRBD1. The V and J ends lost 6 bases and 3 bases, in that order; junction bases with no gene match: 6. The CDR3 extends over 15 amino acids. Per germline, CDR1 SGHTA and CDR2 FQGNSA. Written as DNA, the CDR3 is TGTGCCAGCAGTCCCGGGACAGGGTACAATCAGCCCCAGCATTTT. Translating it yields CASSPGTGYNQPQHF.

This clone appeared once. The V call is TRBV7-9, the J call TRBJ2-1; tentative D call: TRBD1 (6 bases). Germline assignment: CDR1 SEHNR and CDR2 FQNEAQ (reference sequence). Trimming pared 2 bases from V and 0 bases from J, leaving 14 bases between. This CDR3 contains 17 residues. The CDR3 protein is CASSLRTVTSSYNEQFF. The CDR3 DNA sequence: TGTGCCAGCAGCTTACGGACAGTTACTAGCTCCTACAATGAGCAGTTCTTC.

V and J are TRBV7-9 and TRBJ2-7, with 8 bases matching TRBD1. In germline, CDR1 is SEHNR, CDR2 FQNEAQ (reference sequence). The V gene end was trimmed by 0 bases and the J gene end by 3 bases; junction bases not matched to a gene: 7. This CDR3 region has 16 residues. CDR3 nucleotides: TGTGCCAGCAGCTTAGCCGGGACAGGACCCCACTACGAGCAGTACTTC. This codes for CASSLAGTGPHYEQYF.

The V gene is TRBV7-8, the J gene TRBJ2-2, with unresolved D. V lost 4 bases, J lost 5 bases, and 8 bases lay in between. Germline CDR1 is SGHVS and CDR2 is FQNEAQ. The CDR3 totals 13 residues. The DNA for the CDR3 is TGTGCCAGCAGCTCTAAAGCGACCGGGGAGCTGTTTTTT. Protein sequence: CASSSKATGELFF. Full variable domain (remainder filled in from reference TRBV7-8 and TRBJ2-2): GAGVSQSPRYKVAKRGQDVALRCDPISGHVSLFWYQQALGQGPEFLTYFQNEAQLDKSGLPSDRFFAERPEGSVSTLKIQRTQQEDSAVYLCASSSKATGELFFGEGSRLTVL.

This clone came up a few times. CDR3 nucleotide sequence: TGTGCCAGCAGCTCCACATTTCAGTTCTCGGGTGAAAAACTGTTTTTT. This codes for CASSSTFQFSGEKLFF. The rearrangement joins TRBV7-9 to TRBJ1-4, with D unresolved. CDR1 and CDR2 from the germline V gene are SEHNR and FQNEAQ (reference sequence). V was pared by 4 bases and J by 7 bases, with 19 bases between. This CDR3 spans 16 amino acids. Complete variable domain (other parts from reference TRBV7-9 and TRBJ1-4): DTGVSQNPRHKITKRGQNVTFRCDPISEHNRLYWYRQTLGQGPEFLTYFQNEAQLEKSRLLSDRFSAERPKGSFSTLEIQRTEQGDSAMYLCASSSTFQFSGEKLFFGSGTQLSVL.

The chain couples TRBV7-8 to TRBJ2-2, with 9 bases lining up with TRBD2. The ends lost 3 bases at V and 5 bases at J; junction bases unmatched: 7. This CDR3 comprises 16 residues. Germline-derived CDR1 and CDR2 are SGHVS and FQNEAQ. In nucleotides, the CDR3 is TGTGCCAGCAGCTTCCGGGCTAGCGGGAAAACCGGGGAGCTGTTTTTT. Amino acid sequence: CASSFRASGKTGELFF.

The table lists this clone with a count of one. The gene calls are TRBV5-1 and TRBJ2-5, with a weak D call TRBD2 (5 bases). The germline gives CDR1 SGHRS, CDR2 YFSETQ. V was trimmed by 7 bases and J by 2 bases, leaving 18 bases between them. The CDR3 runs 15 residues. CDR3 nucleotides: TGCGCCAGCCGGTCACTAGGATGGGGACAAGAGACCCAGTACTTC. Protein product: CASRSLGWGQETQYF.

This chain connects TRBV5-8 to TRBJ2-1; no firm D call. The V end lost 0 bases, the J end lost 3 bases, and 4 bases lay between the germline ends. This CDR3 has 13 amino acids. Per germline, CDR1 SGHTS and CDR2 YDEGEE. The CDR3 loop reads CASSLAVYNEQFF. In DNA form, the CDR3 reads TGTGCCAGCAGCTTGGCTGTCTACAATGAGCAGTTCTTC.

The chain links TRBV11-2 to TRBJ1-2; the match to TRBD1 covers 7 bases. CDR3 size: 14 residues. V was clipped by 2 bases and J by 4 bases; unmatched bases: 4. CDR1 is SGHAT, CDR2 FQNNGV, per germline. The CDR3 DNA reads as TGTGCCAGCAGCTTAACAGGGGTTCCCTATGGCTACACCTTC. Protein: CASSLTGVPYGYTF.

The CDR3 DNA is TGCGCCAGCAGCCCTGGGACTAGCGGCCATCGCGAGCAGTACTTC. Its translation: CASSPGTSGHREQYF. The rearrangement joins TRBV4-1 to TRBJ2-7, with TRBD2 identical over 11 bases. Germline-derived CDR1 and CDR2 are MGHRA and YSYEKL. After removal of 4 bases from V and 6 bases from J, the junction contained 8 bases not matched to a gene. This CDR3 is built from 15 residues.

This clone was seen just once. J is TRBJ1-1 and V is TRBV6-6, with TRBD1 matching 8 bases. Germline lookup yields CDR1 MNHNY and CDR2 SVGAGI (reference sequence). V trimming: 6 bases; J trimming: 5 bases; junction bases outside the gene matches: 5. The CDR3 extends over 13 amino acids. The DNA for the CDR3 is TGTGCCAGCAGGCAGGGGGCGCTTACTGAAGCTTTCTTT. This translates into CASRQGALTEAFF.

The V and J genes are TRBV10-2 and TRBJ1-2; a possible D gene is TRBD1 (5 bases). V was clipped by 0 bases and J by 10 bases, with 12 bases between them. Per germline, CDR1 WSHSY and CDR2 SAAADI. This CDR3 region has 13 residues. As DNA, the CDR3 is TGCGCCAGCAGTGAGTCCAGGAGGGGAGCCTACACCTTC. Translated: CASSESRRGAYTF.

This chain links TRBV5-4 with TRBJ2-3, with TRBD1 matching 10 bases. The germline gives CDR1 SGHNT, CDR2 YYREEE (reference sequence). The J segment lost 2 bases and the V segment lost 4 bases, leaving 10 bases of the junction unmatched. The CDR3 runs to 17 residues. CDR3 loop: CASSPGRGTGDTDTQYF. The CDR3 DNA is TGTGCCAGCAGCCCAGGGAGGGGGACAGGGGACACAGATACGCAGTATTTT.

The J gene is TRBJ2-1, the V gene TRBV6-1; TRBD1 matches at 9 bases. Germline CDR1 reads MNHNS; CDR2 reads SASEGT. Unmatched junction bases numbered 6, after V lost 6 bases and J lost 6 bases. This CDR3 is 14 amino acids long. The chain's CDR3 is CASRGQGRSNEQFF. CDR3 coding DNA: TGTGCCAGCAGGGGACAGGGACGATCCAATGAGCAGTTCTTC.

V usage is TRBV5-6 and J usage is TRBJ1-2, with 11 bases identical to TRBD1. The CDR3 runs 15 residues. Trimming took 4 bases from V and 8 from J; bases not matched to a gene: 10. The germline gives CDR1 SGHDT, CDR2 YYEEEE. The CDR3: CASSKVGQGAKGYTF. DNA for the CDR3: TGTGCCAGCAGCAAAGTTGGACAGGGGGCAAAGGGCTACACCTTC.

The V and J genes are TRBV18 and TRBJ1-2; 7 bases are a match to TRBD1. The CDR3 is 15 amino acids. V lost 6 bases and J lost 2; bases outside the gene matches: 9. Germline lookup yields CDR1 KGHSH and CDR2 LQKENI. In DNA form, the CDR3 reads TGTGCCAGCTCCCGTCTCCCGGGACAGAACTATGGCTACACCTTC. Its protein is CASSRLPGQNYGYTF.

The V call is TRBV28, the J call TRBJ1-5, with TRBD1 as a possible D gene (5 bases). The germline V and J ends were trimmed by 5 bases and 6 bases, with 11 bases remaining between them. The V gene's germline CDR1 is MDHEN and CDR2 SYDVKM. This CDR3 is built from 13 residues. The CDR3 sequence is CASSPGLRQPQHF. The CDR3 region has the DNA TGTGCCAGCAGTCCGGGACTTCGTCAGCCCCAGCATTTT.

As concerns this clone: Within the sample, other DNA sequences also encode this same CDR3. V usage is TRBV6-1 and J usage is TRBJ1-2, with D unresolved. Trimming pared 0 bases from V and 3 bases from J, leaving 11 bases between. CDR1 is MNHNS, CDR2 SASEGT, per germline. CDR3 length: 15 amino acids. The CDR3: CASSEAAGTHYGYTF. In DNA form, the CDR3 reads TGTGCCAGCAGTGAAGCAGCGGGCACACACTATGGCTACACCTTC.